This record concerns one TCR beta chain sequence. Its specificity is unknown. One entry per CDR3 protein results from TCRdb running MiXCR on the 5' RACE reads. The sample consists of approximately 300,000 distinct CDR3 sequences, around 20% of them appearing once. The entry originates in a study of CD8 T cells in ankylosing spondylitis. Study-level points and caveats: Roughly eight highly homologous variants made up a TCR beta motif that seemed to typify ankylosing spondylitis blood.

The receptor's source is a female donor with ankylosing spondylitis or in good health (not recorded which). The sequenced material came from blood, either unsorted or a sorted T cell fraction (not recorded which).

Written as DNA, the CDR3 is TGTGCCAGCAGCGATCGAGGGGTGGGCACAGATACGCAGTATTTT. Translated: CASSDRGVGTDTQYF. The chain recombines TRBV9 with TRBJ2-3; TRBD1 or TRBD2 may be the D gene (5 bases each). Trimming left V 3 bases short and J 1 base short, with 12 bases between. CDR3 size: 15 residues. Looked up from germline, CDR1 is SGDLS and CDR2 is YYNGEE.